The subject of this entry is one T cell receptor beta chain. Germline V lookup: CDR1 SGHVS, CDR2 FNYEAQ. The V and J ends lost 4 bases and 7 bases respectively, with 11 bases between them. The CDR3 length is 12 residues. The record originates from a study of blood T cell repertoires in COVID-19. Study-wide context: Sources were T cells, B-cell-depleted T cells, or PBMCs; the material itself was cDNA or gDNA.

Produced via immunoSEQ multiplex PCR; TCRdb's table is partial and in-frame only. The sample lists 320,000 or so clones, about 90% occurring once. The study assigned cohorts using participant-reported clinical history. Two negative PCRs, clearance, or symptom resolution had been documented for recovered Cohort 3 donors. The receptor's source is a woman aged 25-40 years who had recovered from COVID-19. Sequenced: PBMCs or T cells enriched from blood (not recorded which). This chain joins TRBV7-6 and TRBJ2-7, with D unresolved. The CDR3 DNA sequence: TGTGCCAGCAGCTCTCGCCCCGGGGAGCAGTACTTC. Protein product: CASSSRPGEQYF.